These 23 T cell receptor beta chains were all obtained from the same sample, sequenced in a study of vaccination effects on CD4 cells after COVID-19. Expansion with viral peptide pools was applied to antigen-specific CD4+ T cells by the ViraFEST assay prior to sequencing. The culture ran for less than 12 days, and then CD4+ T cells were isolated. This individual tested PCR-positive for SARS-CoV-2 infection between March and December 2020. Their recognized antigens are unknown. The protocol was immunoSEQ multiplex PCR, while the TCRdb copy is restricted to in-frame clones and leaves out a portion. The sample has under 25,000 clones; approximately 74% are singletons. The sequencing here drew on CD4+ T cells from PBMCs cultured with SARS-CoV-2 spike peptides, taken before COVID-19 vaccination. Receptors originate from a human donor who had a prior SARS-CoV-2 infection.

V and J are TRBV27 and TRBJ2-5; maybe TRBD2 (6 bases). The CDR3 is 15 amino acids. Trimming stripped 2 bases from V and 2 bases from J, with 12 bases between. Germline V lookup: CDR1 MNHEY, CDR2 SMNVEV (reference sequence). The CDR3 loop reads CASSLRGTRQETQYF. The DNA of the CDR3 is TGTGCCAGCAGTTTACGCGGGACGAGACAAGAGACCCAGTACTTC.

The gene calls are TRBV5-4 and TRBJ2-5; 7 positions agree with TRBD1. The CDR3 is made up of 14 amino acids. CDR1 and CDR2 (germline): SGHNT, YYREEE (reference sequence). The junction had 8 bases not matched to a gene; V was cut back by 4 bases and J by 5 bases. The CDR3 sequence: CASSTGASEETQYF. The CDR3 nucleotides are TGTGCCAGCAGCACAGGGGCCTCGGAGGAGACCCAGTACTTC.

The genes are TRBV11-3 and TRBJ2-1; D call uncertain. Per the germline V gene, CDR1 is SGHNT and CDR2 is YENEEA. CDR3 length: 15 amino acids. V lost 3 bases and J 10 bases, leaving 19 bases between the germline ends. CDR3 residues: CASSFDFGSRPEQFF. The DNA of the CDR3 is TGTGCCAGCAGCTTCGATTTCGGATCCCGCCCAGAGCAGTTCTTC.

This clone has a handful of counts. The chain's CDR3 is CASRSLGSGNTIYF. For the CDR3, the DNA is TGTGCCAGTAGGTCCCTCGGCTCTGGAAACACCATATATTTT. The rearrangement uses TRBV19 and TRBJ1-3, with D uncertain. Trimming took 6 bases from V and 0 from J, leaving 9 bases between them. Germline lookup yields CDR1 LNHDA and CDR2 SQIVND (reference sequence). CDR3 length: 14 residues. The full variable domain, with the rest looked up from reference TRBV19 and TRBJ1-3, is DGGITQSPKYLFRKEGQNVTLSCEQNLNHDAMYWYRQDPGQGLRLIYYSQIVNDFQKGDIAEGYSVSREKKESFPLTVTSAQKNPTAFYLCASRSLGSGNTIYFGEGSWLTVV.

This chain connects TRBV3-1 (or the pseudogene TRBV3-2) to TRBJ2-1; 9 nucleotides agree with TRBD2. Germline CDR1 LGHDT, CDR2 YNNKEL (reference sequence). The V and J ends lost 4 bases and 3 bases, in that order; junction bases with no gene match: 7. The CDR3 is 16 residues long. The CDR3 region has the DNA TGTGCCAGCAGCCCTTCCGCGGGGGGGTACTACAATGAGCAGTTCTTC. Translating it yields CASSPSAGGYYNEQFF.

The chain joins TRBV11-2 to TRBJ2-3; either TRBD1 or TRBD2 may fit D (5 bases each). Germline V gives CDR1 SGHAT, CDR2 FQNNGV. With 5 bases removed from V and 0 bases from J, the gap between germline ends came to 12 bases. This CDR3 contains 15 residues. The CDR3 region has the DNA TGTGCCAGCAGCAGACGGGACCCAAGCACAGATACGCAGTATTTT. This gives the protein CASSRRDPSTDTQYF.

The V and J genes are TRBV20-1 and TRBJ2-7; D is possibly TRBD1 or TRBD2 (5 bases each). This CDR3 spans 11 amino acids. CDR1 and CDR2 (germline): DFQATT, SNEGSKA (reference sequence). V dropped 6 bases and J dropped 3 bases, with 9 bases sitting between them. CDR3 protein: CSAGEIYEQYF. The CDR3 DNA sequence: TGCAGTGCAGGGGAGATCTACGAGCAGTACTTC.

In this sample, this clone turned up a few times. The chain's CDR3 is CASSQDQYRRTEQYF. CDR3 bases: TGTGCCAGCAGCCAAGATCAGTACCGGCGGACCGAGCAGTACTTC. The J gene is TRBJ2-7, the V gene TRBV4-2; no reliable D call. Germline V gene sequence: CDR1 LGHNA, CDR2 YNFKEQ. There are 15 residues in the CDR3. Trimming stripped 0 bases from V and 6 bases from J, with 15 bases between.

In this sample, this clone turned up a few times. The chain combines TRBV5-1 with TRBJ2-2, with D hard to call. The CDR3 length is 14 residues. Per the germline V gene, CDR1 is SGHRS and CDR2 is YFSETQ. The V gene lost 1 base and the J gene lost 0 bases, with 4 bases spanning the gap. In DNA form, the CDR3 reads TGCGCCAGCAGCTTGCCTCCGAACACCGGGGAGCTGTTTTTT. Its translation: CASSLPPNTGELFF.

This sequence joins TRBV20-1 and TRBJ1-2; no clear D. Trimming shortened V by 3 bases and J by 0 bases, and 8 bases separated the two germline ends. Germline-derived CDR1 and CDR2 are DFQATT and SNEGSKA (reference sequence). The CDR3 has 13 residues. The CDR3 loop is CSASQYPNYGYTF. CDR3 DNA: TGCAGTGCTAGTCAATATCCTAACTATGGCTACACCTTC.

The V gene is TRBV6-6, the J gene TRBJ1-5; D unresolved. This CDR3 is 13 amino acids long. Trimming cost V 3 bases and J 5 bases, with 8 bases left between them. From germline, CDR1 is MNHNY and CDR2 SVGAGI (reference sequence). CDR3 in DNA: TGTGCCAGCAGTTATCAGTTCGATCAGCCCCAGCATTTT. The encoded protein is CASSYQFDQPQHF.

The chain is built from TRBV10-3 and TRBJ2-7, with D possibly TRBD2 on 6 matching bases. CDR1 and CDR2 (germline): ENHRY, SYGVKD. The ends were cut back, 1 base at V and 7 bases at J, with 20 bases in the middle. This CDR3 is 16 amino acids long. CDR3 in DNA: TGTGCCATCAGTGAGTGGGTGCGGGGAGAGCCCTCAGAGCAGTACTTC. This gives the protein CAISEWVRGEPSEQYF.

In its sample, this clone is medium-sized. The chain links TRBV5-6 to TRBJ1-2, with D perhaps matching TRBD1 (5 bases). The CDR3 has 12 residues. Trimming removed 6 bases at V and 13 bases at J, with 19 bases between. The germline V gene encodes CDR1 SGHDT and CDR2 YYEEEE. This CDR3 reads CASTESTGHGTF. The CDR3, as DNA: TGTGCCAGCACCGAATCTACAGGACACGGCACCTTC.

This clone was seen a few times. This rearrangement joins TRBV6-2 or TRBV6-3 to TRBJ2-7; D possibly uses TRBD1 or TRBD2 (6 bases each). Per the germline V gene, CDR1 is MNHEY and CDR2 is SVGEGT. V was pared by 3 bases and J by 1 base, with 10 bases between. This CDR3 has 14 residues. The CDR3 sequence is CASSYGGGSYEQYF. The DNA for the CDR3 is TGTGCCAGCAGTTATGGAGGGGGGTCCTACGAGCAGTACTTC.

The CDR3 protein is CASSLTRGAPGANVLTF. In DNA form, the CDR3 reads TGCGCCAGCAGCTTGACCCGGGGGGCCCCTGGGGCCAACGTCCTGACTTTC. The V call is TRBV5-1, the J call TRBJ2-6; TRBD2 is a possible D gene (7 bases). Trimming removed 1 base from V and 2 bases from J, with 13 bases in between. Germline V gives CDR1 SGHRS, CDR2 YFSETQ. This CDR3 contains 17 residues.

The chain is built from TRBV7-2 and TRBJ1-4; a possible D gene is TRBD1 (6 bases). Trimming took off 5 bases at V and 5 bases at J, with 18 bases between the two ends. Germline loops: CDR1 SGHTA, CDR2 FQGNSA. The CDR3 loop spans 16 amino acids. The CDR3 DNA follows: TGTGCCAGCAGCCTAGGGCAAACAGGGAGCAATGAAAAACTGTTTTTT. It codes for CASSLGQTGSNEKLFF.

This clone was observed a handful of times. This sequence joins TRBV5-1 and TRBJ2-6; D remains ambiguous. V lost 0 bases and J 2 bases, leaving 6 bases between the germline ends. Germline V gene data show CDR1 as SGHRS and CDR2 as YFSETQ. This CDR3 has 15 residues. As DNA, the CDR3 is TGCGCCAGCAGCTTGGATACAGCTGGGGCCAACGTCCTGACTTTC. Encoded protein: CASSLDTAGANVLTF.

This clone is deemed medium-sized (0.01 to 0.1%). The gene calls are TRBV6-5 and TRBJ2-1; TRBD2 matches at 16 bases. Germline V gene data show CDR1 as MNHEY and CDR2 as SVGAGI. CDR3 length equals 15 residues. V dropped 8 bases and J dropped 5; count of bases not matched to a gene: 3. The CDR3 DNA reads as TGTGCCAGCGAGGGACTAGCGGGAGGGCACAATGAGCAGTTCTTC. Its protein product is CASEGLAGGHNEQFF.

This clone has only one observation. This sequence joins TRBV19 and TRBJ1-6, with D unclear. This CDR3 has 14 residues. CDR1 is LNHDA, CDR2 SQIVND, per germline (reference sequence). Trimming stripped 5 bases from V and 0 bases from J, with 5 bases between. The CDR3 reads CASSFSSYNSPLHF. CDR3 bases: TGTGCCAGTAGTTTCAGCTCCTATAATTCACCCCTCCACTTT.

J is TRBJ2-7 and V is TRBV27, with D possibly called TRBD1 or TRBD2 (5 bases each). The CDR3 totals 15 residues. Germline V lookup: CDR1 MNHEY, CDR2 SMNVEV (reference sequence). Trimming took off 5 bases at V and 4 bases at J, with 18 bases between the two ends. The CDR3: CASSTSGAPRYEQYF. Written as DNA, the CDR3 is TGTGCCAGCAGTACCTCCGGGGCCCCCCGGTACGAGCAGTACTTC.

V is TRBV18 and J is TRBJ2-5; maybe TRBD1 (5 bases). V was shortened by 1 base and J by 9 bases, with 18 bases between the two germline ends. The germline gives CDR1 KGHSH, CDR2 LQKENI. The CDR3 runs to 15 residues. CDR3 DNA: TGTGCCAGCTCACCACTCTCGCCTGGCCAAGGGGCCCAGTACTTC. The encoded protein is CASSPLSPGQGAQYF.

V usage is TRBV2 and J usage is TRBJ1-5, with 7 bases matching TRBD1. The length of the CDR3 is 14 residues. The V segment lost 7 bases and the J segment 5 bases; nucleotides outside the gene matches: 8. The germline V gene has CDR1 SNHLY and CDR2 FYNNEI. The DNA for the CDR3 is TGTGCCAGCAACACCGGGGACAGATATCAGCCCCAGCATTTT. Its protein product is CASNTGDRYQPQHF.

The CDR3 nucleotides read TGTGCCAGCAGCCGCGTTGGAGGGGGTTTGCCCGGGGAGCTGTTTTTT. Protein product: CASSRVGGGLPGELFF. V is TRBV7-9 and J is TRBJ2-2, with D perhaps being TRBD1 or TRBD2 (6 bases each). The CDR3 sequence is 16 residues long. CDR1 and CDR2 (germline): SEHNR, FQNEAQ (reference sequence). V dropped 5 bases and J dropped 6 bases, with 19 bases sitting between them. Complete variable domain (other parts from reference TRBV7-9 and TRBJ2-2): DTGVSQNPRHKITKRGQNVTFRCDPISEHNRLYWYRQTLGQGPEFLTYFQNEAQLEKSRLLSDRFSAERPKGSFSTLEIQRTEQGDSAMYLCASSRVGGGLPGELFFGEGSRLTVL.